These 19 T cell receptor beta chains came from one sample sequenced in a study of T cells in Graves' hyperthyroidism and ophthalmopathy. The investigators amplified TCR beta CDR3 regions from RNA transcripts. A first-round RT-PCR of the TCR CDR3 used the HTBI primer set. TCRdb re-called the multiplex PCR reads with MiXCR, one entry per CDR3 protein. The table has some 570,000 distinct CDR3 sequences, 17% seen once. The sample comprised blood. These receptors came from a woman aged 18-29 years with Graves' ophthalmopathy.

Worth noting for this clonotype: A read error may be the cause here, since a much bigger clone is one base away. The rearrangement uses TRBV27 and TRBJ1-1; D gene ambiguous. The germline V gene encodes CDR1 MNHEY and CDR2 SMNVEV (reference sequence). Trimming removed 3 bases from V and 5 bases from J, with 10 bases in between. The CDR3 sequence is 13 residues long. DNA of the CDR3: TGTGCCAGCAGTTTTAAGAGGAAAACTGAAGCTTTCTTT. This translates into CASSFKRKTEAFF.

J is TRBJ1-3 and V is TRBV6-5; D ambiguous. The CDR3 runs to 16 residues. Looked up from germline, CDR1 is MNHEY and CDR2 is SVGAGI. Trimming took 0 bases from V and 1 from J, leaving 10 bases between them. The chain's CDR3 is CASSYSSASSGNTIYF. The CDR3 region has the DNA TGTGCCAGCAGTTACTCATCGGCGAGTTCTGGAAACACCATATATTTT.

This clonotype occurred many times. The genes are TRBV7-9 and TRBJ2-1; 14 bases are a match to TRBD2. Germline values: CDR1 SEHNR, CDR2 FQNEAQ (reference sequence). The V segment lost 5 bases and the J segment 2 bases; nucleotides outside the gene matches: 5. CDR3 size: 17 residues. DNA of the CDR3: TGTGCCAGCAGCGGTGTGGGACTAGCGGGAGCCTACAATGAGCAGTTCTTC. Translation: CASSGVGLAGAYNEQFF. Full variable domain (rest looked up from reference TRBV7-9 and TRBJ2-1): DTGVSQNPRHKITKRGQNVTFRCDPISEHNRLYWYRQTLGQGPEFLTYFQNEAQLEKSRLLSDRFSAERPKGSFSTLEIQRTEQGDSAMYLCASSGVGLAGAYNEQFFGPGTRLTVL.

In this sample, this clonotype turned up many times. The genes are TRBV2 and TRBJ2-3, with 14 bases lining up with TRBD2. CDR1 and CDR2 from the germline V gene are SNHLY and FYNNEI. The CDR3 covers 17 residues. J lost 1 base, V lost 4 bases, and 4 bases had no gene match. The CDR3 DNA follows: TGTGCCAGCAGTGCCGGGACTAGCGGGAGAGGCACAGATACGCAGTATTTT. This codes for CASSAGTSGRGTDTQYF.

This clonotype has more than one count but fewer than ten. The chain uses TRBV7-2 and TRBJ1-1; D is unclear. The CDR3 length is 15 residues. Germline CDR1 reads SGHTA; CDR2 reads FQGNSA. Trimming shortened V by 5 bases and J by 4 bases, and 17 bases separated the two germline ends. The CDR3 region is CASSQESPLFTEAFF. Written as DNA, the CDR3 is TGTGCCAGCAGCCAAGAGTCTCCTTTGTTCACTGAAGCTTTCTTT.

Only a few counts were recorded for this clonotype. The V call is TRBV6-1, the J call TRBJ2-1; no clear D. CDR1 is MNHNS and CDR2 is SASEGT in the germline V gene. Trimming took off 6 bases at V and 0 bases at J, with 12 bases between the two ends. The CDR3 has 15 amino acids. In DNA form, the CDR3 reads TGTGCCAGCAGGAGGTCGCGGAGCTCCTACAATGAGCAGTTCTTC. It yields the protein CASRRSRSSYNEQFF.

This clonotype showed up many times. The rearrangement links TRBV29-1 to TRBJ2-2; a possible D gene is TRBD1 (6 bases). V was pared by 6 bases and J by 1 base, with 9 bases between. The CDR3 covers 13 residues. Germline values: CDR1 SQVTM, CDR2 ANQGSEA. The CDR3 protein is CSVTGQNTGELFF. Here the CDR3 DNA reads TGCAGCGTGACGGGACAGAACACCGGGGAGCTGTTTTTT.

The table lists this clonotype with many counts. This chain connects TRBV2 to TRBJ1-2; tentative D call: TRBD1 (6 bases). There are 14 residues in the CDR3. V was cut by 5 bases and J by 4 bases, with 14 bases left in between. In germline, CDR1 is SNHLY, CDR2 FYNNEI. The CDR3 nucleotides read TGTGCCAGCAGTTTAAAGACAGGATCCTATGGCTACACCTTC. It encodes CASSLKTGSYGYTF.

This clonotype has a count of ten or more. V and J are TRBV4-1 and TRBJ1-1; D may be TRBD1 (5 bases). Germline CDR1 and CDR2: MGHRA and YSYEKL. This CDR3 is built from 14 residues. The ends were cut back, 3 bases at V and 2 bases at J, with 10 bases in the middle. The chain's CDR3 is CASSHIDRNTEAFF. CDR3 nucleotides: TGCGCCAGCAGCCACATCGACAGAAACACTGAAGCTTTCTTT.

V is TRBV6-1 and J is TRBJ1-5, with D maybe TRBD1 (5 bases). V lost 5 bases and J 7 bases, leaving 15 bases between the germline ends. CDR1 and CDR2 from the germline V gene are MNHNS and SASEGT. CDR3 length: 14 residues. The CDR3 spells CASSPNPGNQPQHF. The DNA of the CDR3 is TGTGCCAGCAGTCCGAACCCAGGGAACCAGCCCCAGCATTTT.

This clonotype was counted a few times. The DNA for the CDR3 is TGCGCCAGCAGCAAACAAGAGACCCAGTACTTC. It yields the protein CASSKQETQYF. The chain couples TRBV5-1 to TRBJ2-5, with D uncertain. CDR3 length: 11 residues. Trimming removed 4 bases at V and 2 bases at J, with 3 bases between. Per germline, CDR1 SGHRS and CDR2 YFSETQ.

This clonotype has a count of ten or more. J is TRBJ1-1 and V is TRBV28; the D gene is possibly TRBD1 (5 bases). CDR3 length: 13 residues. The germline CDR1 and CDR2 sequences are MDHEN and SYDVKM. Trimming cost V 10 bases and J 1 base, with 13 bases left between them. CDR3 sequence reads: CAILRGGNTEAFF. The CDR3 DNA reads TGTGCCATTCTACGGGGGGGGAACACTGAAGCTTTCTTT. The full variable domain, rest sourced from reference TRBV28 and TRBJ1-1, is DVKVTQSSRYLVKRTGEKVFLECVQDMDHENMFWYRQDPGLGLRLIYFSYDVKMKEKGDIPEGYSVSREKKERFSLILESASTNQTSMYLCAILRGGNTEAFFGQGTRLTVV.

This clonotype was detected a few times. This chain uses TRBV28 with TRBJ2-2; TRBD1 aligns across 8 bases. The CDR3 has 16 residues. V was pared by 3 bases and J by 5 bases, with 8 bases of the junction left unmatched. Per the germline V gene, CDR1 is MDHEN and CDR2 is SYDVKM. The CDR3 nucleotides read TGTGCCAGCAGTTTTCCCGGACAGGGCAAAACCGGGGAGCTGTTTTTT. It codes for CASSFPGQGKTGELFF.

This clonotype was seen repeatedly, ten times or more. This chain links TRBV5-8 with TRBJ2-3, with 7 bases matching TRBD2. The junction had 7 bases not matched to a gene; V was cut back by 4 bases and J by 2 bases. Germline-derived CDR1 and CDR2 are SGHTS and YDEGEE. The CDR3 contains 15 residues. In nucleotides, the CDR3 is TGTGCCAGCAGCGGAGCGGGACGGAACACAGATACGCAGTATTTT. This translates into CASSGAGRNTDTQYF.

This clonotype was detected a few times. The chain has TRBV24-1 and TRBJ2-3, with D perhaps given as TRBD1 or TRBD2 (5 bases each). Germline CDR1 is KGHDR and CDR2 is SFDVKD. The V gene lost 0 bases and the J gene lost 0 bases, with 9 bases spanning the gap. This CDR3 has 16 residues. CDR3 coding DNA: TGTGCCACCAGTGATTTGTCGGGGCCGAGCACAGATACGCAGTATTTT. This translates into CATSDLSGPSTDTQYF.

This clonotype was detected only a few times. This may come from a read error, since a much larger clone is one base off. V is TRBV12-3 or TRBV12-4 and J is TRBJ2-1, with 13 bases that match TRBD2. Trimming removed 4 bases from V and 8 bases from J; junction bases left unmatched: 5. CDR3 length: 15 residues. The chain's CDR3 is CASSSRTSGSDEQFF. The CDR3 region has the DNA TGTGCCAGCAGTTCACGGACTAGCGGGAGCGATGAGCAGTTCTTC.

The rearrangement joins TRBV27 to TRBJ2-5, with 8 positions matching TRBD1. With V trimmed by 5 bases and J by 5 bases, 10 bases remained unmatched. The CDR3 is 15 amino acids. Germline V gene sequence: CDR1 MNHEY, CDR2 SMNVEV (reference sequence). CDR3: CASSPTGTGWETQYF. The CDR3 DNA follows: TGTGCCAGCAGTCCTACGGGGACAGGTTGGGAGACCCAGTACTTC.

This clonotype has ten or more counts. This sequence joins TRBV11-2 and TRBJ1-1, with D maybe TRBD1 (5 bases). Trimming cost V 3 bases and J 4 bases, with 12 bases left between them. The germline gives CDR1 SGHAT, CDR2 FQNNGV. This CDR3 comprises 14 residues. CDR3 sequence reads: CASSFGGGSTEAFF. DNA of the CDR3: TGTGCCAGCAGCTTCGGGGGAGGGAGCACTGAAGCTTTCTTT.

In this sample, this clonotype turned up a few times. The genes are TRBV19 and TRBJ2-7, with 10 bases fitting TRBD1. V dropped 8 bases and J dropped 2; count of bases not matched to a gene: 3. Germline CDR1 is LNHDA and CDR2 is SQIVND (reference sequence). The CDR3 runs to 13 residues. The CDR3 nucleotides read TGTGCCAGTGGGACAGGGGAAGCCTACGAGCAGTACTTC. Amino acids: CASGTGEAYEQYF.